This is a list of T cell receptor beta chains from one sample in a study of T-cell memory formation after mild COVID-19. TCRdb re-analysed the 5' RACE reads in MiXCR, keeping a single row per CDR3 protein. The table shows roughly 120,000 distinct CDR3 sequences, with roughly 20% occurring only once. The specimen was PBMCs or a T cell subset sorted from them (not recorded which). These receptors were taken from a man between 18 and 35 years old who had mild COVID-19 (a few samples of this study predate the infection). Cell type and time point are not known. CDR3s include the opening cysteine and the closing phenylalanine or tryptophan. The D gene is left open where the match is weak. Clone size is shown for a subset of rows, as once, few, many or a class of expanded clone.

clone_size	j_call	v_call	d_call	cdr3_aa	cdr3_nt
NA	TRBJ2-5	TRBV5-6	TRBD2	CARAGGGTETQYF	TGTGCCAGGGCTGGCGGGGGGACGGAGACCCAGTACTTC
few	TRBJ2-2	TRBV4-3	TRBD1	CASSQYGQGNTGELFF	TGCGCCAGCAGCCAGTATGGACAGGGCAACACCGGGGAGCTGTTTTTT
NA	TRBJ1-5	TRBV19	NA	CASSIAGRYSNQPQHF	TGTGCCAGTAGTATAGCGGGACGTTATAGCAATCAGCCCCAGCATTTT
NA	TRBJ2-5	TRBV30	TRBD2	CAWAGDRRETQYF	TGTGCCTGGGCGGGGGACCGCCGGGAGACCCAGTACTTC
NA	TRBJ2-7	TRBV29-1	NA	CSVTGNSGEQYF	TGCAGCGTGACCGGTAACAGTGGCGAGCAGTACTTC
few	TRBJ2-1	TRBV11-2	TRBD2	CASSHGTSGPYEQFF	TGTGCCAGCAGCCACGGGACTAGCGGGCCCTATGAGCAGTTCTTC
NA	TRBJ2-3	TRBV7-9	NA	CASIWSDTQYF	TGTGCCAGCATATGGTCCGATACGCAGTATTTT
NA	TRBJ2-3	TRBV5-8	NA	CASSSGGGGTDTQYF	TGTGCCAGCAGCTCAGGAGGGGGTGGCACAGATACGCAGTATTTT
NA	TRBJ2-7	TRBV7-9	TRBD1	CASSLRGQTYEQYF	TGTGCCAGCAGCTTAAGGGGACAGACCTACGAGCAGTACTTC
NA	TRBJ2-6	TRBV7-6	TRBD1	CASPESFDRALSGANVLTF	TGTGCCAGCCCCGAGTCGTTTGACAGGGCTCTCTCTGGGGCCAACGTCCTGACTTTC
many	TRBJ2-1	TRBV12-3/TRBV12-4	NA	CASTPDSNEQFF	TGTGCCAGCACCCCGGACAGCAATGAGCAGTTCTTC
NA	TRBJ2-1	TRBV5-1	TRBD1	CASTAGTGNNNEQFF	TGCGCCAGCACAGCCGGGACAGGGAATAACAATGAGCAGTTCTTC
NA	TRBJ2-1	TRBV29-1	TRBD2	CSVVSGVGQFF	TGCAGCGTTGTAAGCGGGGTCGGGCAGTTCTTC
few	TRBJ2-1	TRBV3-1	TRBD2	CASWTSGGPNEQFF	TGTGCCAGCTGGACTAGCGGGGGCCCTAATGAGCAGTTCTTC
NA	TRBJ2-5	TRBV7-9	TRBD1	CASSPRGQWVVRPQETQYF	TGTGCCAGCAGCCCCAGGGGACAGTGGGTGGTTCGGCCCCAAGAGACCCAGTACTTC
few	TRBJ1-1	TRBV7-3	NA	CASSPSPGTQAFF	TGTGCCAGCAGCCCCTCCCCGGGGACCCAAGCTTTCTTT
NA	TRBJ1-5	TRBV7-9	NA	CASRPQGNQPQHF	TGTGCCAGCAGACCCCAGGGCAATCAGCCCCAGCATTTT
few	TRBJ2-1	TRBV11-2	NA	CASSLDQVLFPEQFF	TGTGCCAGCAGCTTAGATCAGGTCCTCTTCCCGGAGCAGTTCTTC
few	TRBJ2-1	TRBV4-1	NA	CASSQDSGQFF	TGCGCCAGCAGCCAAGATTCTGGGCAGTTCTTC
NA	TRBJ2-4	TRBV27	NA	CASSFAGKNIQYF	TGTGCCAGCAGTTTCGCCGGGAAAAACATTCAGTACTTC
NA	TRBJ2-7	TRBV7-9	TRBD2	CASSSGLAGVGNEQYF	TGTGCCAGCAGCTCCGGACTAGCGGGGGTGGGGAACGAGCAGTACTTC
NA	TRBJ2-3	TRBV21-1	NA	CASRSDIDRDSSDTQYF	TGTGCCAGCAGATCGGACATCGACCGGGACAGTTCAGATACGCAGTATTTT
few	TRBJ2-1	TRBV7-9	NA	CASSSRQIDYNEQFF	TGTGCCAGCAGCTCCCGGCAGATCGATTACAATGAGCAGTTCTTC
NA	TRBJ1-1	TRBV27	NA	CASFPKRGGAEAFF	TGTGCCAGCTTTCCGAAAAGGGGTGGCGCTGAAGCTTTCTTT
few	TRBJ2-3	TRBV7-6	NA	CASSLAGRLTSTDTQYF	TGTGCCAGCAGCTTAGCTGGGCGACTAACTAGCACAGATACGCAGTATTTT
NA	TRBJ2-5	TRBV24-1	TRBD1	CATSARTGDQETQYF	TGTGCCACCAGTGCTCGGACAGGGGACCAAGAGACCCAGTACTTC
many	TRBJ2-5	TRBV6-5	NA	CASTLTGGGQETQYF	TGTGCCAGCACCCTGACAGGTGGAGGCCAAGAGACCCAGTACTTC
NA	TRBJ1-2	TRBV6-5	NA	CASSTPTGYLNYGYTF	TGTGCCAGCAGTACCCCGACAGGATACTTGAACTATGGCTACACCTTC
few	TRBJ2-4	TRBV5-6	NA	CASSDFAGGPLAKNIQYF	TGTGCCAGCAGCGATTTCGCAGGGGGGCCACTAGCCAAAAACATTCAGTACTTC
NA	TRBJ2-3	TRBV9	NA	CASSVAGPSTDTQYF	TGTGCCAGCAGCGTAGCGGGGCCTAGCACAGATACGCAGTATTTT
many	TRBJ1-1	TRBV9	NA	CASSGLGREAFF	TGTGCCAGCAGCGGCCTGGGACGGGAAGCTTTCTTT
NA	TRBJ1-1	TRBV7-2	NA	CASSLGRAVVEAFF	TGTGCCAGCAGCTTGGGCAGGGCCGTCGTTGAAGCTTTCTTT
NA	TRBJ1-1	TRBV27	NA	CASSLLGTPEAFF	TGTGCCAGCAGTTTATTAGGGACACCTGAAGCTTTCTTT
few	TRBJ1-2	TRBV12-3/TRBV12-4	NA	CASSPSSLGYTF	TGTGCCAGCAGCCCCAGCAGCCTTGGCTACACCTTC
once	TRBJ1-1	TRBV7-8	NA	CASSILSSNTEAFF	TGTGCCAGCAGCATACTCAGCAGTAACACTGAAGCTTTCTTT
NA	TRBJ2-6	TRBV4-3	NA	CASSQYRLGANFLTF	TGCGCCAGCAGCCAATACAGGTTAGGGGCCAACTTCCTGACTTTC
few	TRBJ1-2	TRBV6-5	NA	CASSFIRTGNYGYTF	TGTGCCAGCAGTTTTATACGGACGGGGAACTATGGCTACACCTTC
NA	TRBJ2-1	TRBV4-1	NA	CASSPYQSSYNEQFF	TGCGCCAGCAGCCCTTATCAAAGCTCCTACAATGAGCAGTTCTTC
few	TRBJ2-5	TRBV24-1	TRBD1	CATSEDREVYF	TGTGCCACCAGTGAGGACAGGGAGGTTTACTTC
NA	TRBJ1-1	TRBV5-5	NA	CASSITAATEAFF	TGTGCCAGCAGCATTACCGCGGCCACCGAAGCTTTCTTT
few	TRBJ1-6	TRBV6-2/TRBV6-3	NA	CASSEGNSPLHF	TGTGCCAGCAGCGAGGGGAATTCACCCCTCCACTTT
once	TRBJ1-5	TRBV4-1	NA	CASSQDLGPVRPQHF	TGCGCCAGCAGCCAAGATCTGGGGCCAGTGCGGCCCCAGCATTTT
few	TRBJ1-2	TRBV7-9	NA	CASRRGTSTDGGYTF	TGTGCCAGCAGACGTGGGACATCGACGGATGGCGGCTACACCTTC
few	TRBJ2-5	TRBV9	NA	CASSPVGGKETQYF	TGTGCCAGCAGCCCTGTGGGGGGCAAAGAGACCCAGTACTTC
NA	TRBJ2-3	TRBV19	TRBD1	CASSILRTGGTDTQYF	TGTGCCAGTAGTATCCTGAGGACAGGGGGCACAGATACGCAGTATTTT
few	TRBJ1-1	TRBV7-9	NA	CASSFKSEAFF	TGTGCCAGCAGCTTTAAGAGTGAAGCTTTCTTT
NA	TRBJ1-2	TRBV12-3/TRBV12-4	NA	CASSFVGGGNYGYTF	TGTGCCAGCAGTTTCGTCGGGGGGGGTAACTATGGCTACACCTTC
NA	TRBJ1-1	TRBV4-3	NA	CASSQTLFLWVGDTEAFF	TGCGCCAGCAGCCAAACTCTCTTCTTGTGGGTGGGGGACACTGAAGCTTTCTTT
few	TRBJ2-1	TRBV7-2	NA	CASSLHGEVGEQFF	TGTGCCAGCAGCTTACACGGGGAGGTGGGTGAGCAGTTCTTC
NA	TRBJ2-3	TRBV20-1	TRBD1	CSAVTDRVHFF	TGCAGTGCCGTTACCGACAGGGTCCATTTTTTT
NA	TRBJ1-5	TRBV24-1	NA	CATSEEGVQPQHF	TGTGCCACCAGTGAGGAAGGGGTTCAGCCCCAGCATTTT
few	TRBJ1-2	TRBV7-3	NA	CASSPSSTSTYGYTF	TGTGCCAGCAGCCCCTCCTCGACCTCAACTTATGGCTACACCTTC
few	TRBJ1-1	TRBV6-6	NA	CASSYSGLGEAFF	TGTGCCAGCAGTTACTCGGGACTTGGGGAAGCTTTCTTT
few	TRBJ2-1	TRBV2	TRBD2	CAGPLTSGVGNEQFF	TGTGCCGGACCCCTGACTAGCGGGGTGGGCAATGAGCAGTTCTTC
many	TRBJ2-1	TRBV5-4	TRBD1	CASSLGTGDYNEQFF	TGTGCCAGCAGCTTGGGTACAGGGGACTACAATGAGCAGTTCTTC